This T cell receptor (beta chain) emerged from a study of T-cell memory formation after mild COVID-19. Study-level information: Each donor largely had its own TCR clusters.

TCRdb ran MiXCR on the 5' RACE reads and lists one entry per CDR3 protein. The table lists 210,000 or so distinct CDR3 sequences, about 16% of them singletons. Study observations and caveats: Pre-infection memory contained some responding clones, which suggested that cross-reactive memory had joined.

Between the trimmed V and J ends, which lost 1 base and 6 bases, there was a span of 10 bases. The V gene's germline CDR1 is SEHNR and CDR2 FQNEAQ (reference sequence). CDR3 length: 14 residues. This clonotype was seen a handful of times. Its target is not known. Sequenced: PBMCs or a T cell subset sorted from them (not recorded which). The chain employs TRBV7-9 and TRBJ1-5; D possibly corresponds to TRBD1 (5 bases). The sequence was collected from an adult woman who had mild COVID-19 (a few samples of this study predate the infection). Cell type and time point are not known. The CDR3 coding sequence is TGTGCCAGCAGCTTAGGGGACGTATCTCAGCCCCAGCATTTT. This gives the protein CASSLGDVSQPQHF.